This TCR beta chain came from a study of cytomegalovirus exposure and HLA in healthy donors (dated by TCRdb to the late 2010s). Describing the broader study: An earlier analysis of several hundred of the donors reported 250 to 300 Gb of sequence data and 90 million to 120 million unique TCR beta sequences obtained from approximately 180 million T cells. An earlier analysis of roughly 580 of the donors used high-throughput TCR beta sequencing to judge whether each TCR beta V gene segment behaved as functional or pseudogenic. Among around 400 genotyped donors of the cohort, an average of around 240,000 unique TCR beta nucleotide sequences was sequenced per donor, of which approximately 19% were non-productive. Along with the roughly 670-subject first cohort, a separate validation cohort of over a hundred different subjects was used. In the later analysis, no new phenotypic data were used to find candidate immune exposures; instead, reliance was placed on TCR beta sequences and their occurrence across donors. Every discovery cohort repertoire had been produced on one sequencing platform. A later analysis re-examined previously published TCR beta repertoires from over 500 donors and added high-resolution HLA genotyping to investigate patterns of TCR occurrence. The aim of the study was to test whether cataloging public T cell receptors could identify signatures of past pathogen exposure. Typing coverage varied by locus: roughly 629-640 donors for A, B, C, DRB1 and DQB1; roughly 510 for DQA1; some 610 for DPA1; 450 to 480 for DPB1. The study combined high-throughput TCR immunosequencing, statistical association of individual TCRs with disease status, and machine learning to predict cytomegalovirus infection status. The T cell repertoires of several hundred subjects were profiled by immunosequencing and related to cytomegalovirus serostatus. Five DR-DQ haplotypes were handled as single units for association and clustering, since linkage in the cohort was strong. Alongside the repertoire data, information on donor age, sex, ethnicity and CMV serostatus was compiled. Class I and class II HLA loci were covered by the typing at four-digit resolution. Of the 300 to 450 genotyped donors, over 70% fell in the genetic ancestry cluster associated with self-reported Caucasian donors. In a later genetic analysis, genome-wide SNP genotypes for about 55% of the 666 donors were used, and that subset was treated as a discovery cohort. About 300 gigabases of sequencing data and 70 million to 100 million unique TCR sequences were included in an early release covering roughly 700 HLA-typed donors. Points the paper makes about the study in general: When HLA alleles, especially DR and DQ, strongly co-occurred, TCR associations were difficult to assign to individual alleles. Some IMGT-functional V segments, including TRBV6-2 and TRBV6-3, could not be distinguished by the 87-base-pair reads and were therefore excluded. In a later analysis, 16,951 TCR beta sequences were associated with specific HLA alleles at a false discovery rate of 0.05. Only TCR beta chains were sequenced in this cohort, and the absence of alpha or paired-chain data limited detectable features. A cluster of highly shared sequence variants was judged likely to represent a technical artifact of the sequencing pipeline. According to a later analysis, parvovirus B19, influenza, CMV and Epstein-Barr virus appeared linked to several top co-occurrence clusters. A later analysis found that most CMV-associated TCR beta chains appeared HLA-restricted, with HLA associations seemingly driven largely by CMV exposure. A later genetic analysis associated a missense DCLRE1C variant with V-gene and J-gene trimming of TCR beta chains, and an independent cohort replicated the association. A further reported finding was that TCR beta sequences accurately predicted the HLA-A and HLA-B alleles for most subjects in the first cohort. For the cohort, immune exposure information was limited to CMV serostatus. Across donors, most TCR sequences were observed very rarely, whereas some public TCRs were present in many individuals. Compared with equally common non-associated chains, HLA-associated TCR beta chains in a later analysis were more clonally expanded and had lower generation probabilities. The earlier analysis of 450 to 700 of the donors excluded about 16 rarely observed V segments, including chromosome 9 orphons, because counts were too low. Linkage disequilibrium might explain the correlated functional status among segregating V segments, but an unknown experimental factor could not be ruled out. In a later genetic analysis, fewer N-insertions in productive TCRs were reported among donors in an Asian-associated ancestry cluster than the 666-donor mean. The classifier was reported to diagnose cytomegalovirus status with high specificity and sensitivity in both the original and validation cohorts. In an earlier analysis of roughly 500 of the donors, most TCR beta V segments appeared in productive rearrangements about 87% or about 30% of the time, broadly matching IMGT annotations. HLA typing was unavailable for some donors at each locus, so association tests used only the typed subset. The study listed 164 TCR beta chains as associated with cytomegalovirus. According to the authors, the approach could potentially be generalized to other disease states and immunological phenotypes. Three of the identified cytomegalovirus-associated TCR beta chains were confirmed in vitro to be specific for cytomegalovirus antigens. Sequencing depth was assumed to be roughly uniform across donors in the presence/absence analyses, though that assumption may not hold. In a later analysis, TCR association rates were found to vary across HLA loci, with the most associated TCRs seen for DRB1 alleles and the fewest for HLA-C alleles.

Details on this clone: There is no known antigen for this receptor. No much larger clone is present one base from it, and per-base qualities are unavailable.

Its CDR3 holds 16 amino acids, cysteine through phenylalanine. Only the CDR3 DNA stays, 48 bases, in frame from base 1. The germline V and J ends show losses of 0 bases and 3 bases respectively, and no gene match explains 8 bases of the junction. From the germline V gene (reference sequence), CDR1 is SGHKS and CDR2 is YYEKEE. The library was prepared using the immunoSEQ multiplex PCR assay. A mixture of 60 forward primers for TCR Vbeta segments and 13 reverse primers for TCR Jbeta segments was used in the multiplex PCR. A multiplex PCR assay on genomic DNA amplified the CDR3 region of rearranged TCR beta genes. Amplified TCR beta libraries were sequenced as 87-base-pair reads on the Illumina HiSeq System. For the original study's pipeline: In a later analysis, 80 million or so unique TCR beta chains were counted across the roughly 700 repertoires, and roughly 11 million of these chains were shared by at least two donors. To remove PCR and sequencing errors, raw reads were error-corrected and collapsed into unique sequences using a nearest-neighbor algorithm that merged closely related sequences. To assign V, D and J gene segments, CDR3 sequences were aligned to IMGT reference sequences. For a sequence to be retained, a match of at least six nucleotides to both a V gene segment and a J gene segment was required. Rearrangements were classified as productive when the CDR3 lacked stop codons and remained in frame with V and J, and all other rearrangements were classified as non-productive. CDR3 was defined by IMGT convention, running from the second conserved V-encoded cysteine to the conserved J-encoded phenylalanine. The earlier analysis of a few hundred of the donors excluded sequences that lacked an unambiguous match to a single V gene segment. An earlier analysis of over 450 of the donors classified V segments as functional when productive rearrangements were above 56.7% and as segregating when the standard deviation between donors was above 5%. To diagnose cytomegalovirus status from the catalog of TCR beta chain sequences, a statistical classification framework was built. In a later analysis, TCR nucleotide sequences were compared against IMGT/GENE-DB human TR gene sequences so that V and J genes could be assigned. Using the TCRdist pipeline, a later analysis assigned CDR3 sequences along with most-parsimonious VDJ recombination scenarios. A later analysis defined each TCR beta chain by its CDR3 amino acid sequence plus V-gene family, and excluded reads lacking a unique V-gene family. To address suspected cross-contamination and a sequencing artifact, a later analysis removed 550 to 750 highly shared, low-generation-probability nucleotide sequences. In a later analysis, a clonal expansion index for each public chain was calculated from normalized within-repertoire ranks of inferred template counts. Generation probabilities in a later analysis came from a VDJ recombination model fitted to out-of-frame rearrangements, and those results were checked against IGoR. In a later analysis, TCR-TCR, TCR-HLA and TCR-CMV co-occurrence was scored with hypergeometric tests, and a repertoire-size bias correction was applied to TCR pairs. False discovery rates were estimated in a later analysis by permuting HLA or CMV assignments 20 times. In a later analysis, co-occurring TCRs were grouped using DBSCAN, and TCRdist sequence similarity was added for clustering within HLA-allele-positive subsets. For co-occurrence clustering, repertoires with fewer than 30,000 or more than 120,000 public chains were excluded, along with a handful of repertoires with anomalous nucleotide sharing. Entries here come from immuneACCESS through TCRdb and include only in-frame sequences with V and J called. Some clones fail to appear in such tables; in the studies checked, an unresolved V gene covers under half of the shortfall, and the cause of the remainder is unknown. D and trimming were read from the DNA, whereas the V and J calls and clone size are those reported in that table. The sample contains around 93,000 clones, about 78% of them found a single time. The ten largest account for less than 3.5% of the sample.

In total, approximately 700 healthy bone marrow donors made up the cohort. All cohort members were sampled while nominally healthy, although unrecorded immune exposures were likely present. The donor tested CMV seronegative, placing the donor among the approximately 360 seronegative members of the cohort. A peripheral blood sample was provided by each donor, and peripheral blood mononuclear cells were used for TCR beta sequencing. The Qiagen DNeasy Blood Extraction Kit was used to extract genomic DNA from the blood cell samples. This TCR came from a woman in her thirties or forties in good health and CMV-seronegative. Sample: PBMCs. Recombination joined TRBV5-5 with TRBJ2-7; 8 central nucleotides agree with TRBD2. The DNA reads TGTGCCAGCAGCTTGGCCCCCGAACTAGCGGTCTACGAGCAGTACTTC. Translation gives CASSLAPELAVYEQYF.